This TCR beta chain was captured by sequencing in a study of blood T cell repertoires in COVID-19. Study as a whole: Samples representing acute and convalescent COVID-19 were sourced from the United States, Italy and Spain. From T cells, B-cell-depleted T cells, or PBMCs came the material, which was cDNA or gDNA.

Authors' data handling: By means of reference gene primer amplification, nucleated cell counts were estimated. Assay used: immunoSEQ multiplex PCR; TCRdb lists only in-frame clones, some missing. The DNA gave D and trimming, while V, J and clone size come from that table. Of tens of thousands of clones in the sample, around 80% are singletons; the top ten hold under 7.5%. Trimming pared 2 bases from V and 2 bases from J, leaving 6 bases between. The CDR3 runs 13 residues. Per the germline V gene, CDR1 is LGHDT and CDR2 is YNNKEL (reference sequence). Material for sequencing was peripheral blood. The chain recombines TRBV3-1 (or the pseudogene TRBV3-2) with TRBJ1-2, with D possibly TRBD1 on 5 matching bases. This TCR derives from a man aged 45 to 65 with active or convalescent COVID-19. The CDR3: CASSQRGNYGYTF. The DNA of the CDR3 is TGTGCCAGCAGCCAACGGGGGAACTATGGCTACACCTTC.